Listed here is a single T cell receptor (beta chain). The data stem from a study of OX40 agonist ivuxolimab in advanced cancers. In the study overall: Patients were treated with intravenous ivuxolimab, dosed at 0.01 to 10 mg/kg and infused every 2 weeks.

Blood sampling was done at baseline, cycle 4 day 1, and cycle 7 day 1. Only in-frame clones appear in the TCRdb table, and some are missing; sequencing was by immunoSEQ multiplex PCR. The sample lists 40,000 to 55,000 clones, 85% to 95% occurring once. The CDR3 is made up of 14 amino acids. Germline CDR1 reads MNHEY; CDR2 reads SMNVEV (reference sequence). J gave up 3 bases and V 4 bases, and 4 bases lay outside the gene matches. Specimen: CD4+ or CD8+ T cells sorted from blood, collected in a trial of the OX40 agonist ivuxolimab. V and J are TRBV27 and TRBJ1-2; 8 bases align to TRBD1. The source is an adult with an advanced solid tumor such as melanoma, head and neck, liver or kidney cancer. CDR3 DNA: TGTGCCAGCAGTTCGGGACAGGACTACTATGGCTACACCTTC. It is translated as CASSSGQDYYGYTF.